The 8 T cell receptor beta chains below all came from one sample that was sequenced in a study of brain T cells in children with intractable seizures (dated by TCRdb to about 2021). Taken with the paper, the label for time point translates to: blood from clinic visit 5 months post-surgery; TSC patient then seizure free. The receptor library was made with the immunoSEQ multiplex PCR assay. Sourced from immuneACCESS, this table was stored by TCRdb with only in-frame sequences that have V and J called. A share of the clones is absent; for the studies checked, an unresolved V gene accounts for under half, and the remainder has no known explanation. Here the sample has approximately 330,000 clones; roughly 93% occur a single time. Roughly 5.7% of the sample rests with the top ten. The sequencing here drew on peripheral blood, taken roughly 5 months after surgery. These receptors originate from a boy in the first two years of life with tuberous sclerosis and intractable seizures.

This clone was recorded only once. The rearrangement joins TRBV4-1 to TRBJ1-4; D gene unclear. Trimming took off 2 bases at V and 7 bases at J, with 5 bases between the two ends. CDR3 length equals 12 residues. CDR1 is MGHRA, CDR2 YSYEKL, per germline. Written as DNA, the CDR3 is TGCGCCAGCAGCCAACTGGGTGAAAAACTGTTTTTT. Translating gives CASSQLGEKLFF.

The chain joins TRBV7-2 to TRBJ2-1, with 10 bases aligning to TRBD2. V lost 4 bases, J lost 0 bases, and 6 bases stayed unmatched. This CDR3 spans 17 amino acids. Per germline, CDR1 SGHTA and CDR2 FQGNSA. In DNA, the CDR3 is TGTGCCAGCAGCTCCCGACTAGCGGGCCTCTCCTACAATGAGCAGTTCTTC. Its protein product is CASSSRLAGLSYNEQFF.

CDR3 sequence (DNA): TGTGCCAGCAGCGCAGGATCTAGCCGCTCCTACAATGAGCAGTTCTTC. Translating gives CASSAGSSRSYNEQFF. The rearrangement joins TRBV9 to TRBJ2-1; possibly TRBD2 for D (5 bases). The CDR3 has 16 residues. Germline V gene data show CDR1 as SGDLS and CDR2 as YYNGEE. V lost 3 bases, J lost 0 bases, and 13 bases lay in between. Combining the CDR3 with reference TRBV9 and TRBJ2-1 gives the whole variable domain DSGVTQTPKHLITATGQRVTLRCSPRSGDLSVYWYQQSLDQGLQFLIQYYNGEERAKGNILERFSAQQFPDLHSELNLSSLELGDSALYFCASSAGSSRSYNEQFFGPGTRLTVL.

The chain recombines TRBV27 with TRBJ2-5; perhaps TRBD1 as D (5 bases). The CDR3 has 13 amino acids. Per germline, CDR1 MNHEY and CDR2 SMNVEV (reference sequence). Trimming cost V 3 bases and J 6 bases, with 11 bases left between them. The CDR3 DNA is TGTGCCAGCAGTTTCAGCAGGGAACAGACCCAGTACTTC. Translation: CASSFSREQTQYF.

This clone occurred once. The rearrangement uses TRBV7-9 and TRBJ2-1, with TRBD2 as a possible D gene (6 bases). With 1 base removed from V and 6 bases from J, the gap between germline ends came to 16 bases. The CDR3 length is 16 residues. Germline V CDR1 and CDR2: SEHNR, FQNEAQ (reference sequence). The CDR3 sequence: CASSLGAGRWVNEQFF. The CDR3 nucleotides read TGTGCCAGCAGCTTAGGTGCGGGACGATGGGTCAATGAGCAGTTCTTC.

V usage is TRBV29-1 and J usage is TRBJ1-1; 8 nucleotides agree with TRBD1. Germline values: CDR1 SQVTM, CDR2 ANQGSEA. The V segment lost 2 bases and the J segment 4 bases; nucleotides outside the gene matches: 6. The CDR3 has 14 residues. CDR3 sequence: CSVERFGTGTEAFF. CDR3 coding DNA: TGCAGCGTTGAAAGGTTCGGGACAGGCACTGAAGCTTTCTTT.

The chain is built from TRBV11-3 and TRBJ2-7, with D possibly TRBD1 on 5 matching bases. CDR1 SGHNT and CDR2 YENEEA come from the germline V gene. The CDR3 runs 14 residues. Trimming cost V 4 bases and J 3 bases, with 13 bases left between them. The DNA of the CDR3 is TGTGCCAGCAGCTGGGAAACAGGTTACTACGAGCAGTACTTC. This gives the protein CASSWETGYYEQYF.

The chain carries TRBV6-1 and TRBJ1-4; D call uncertain. Germline V CDR1 and CDR2: MNHNS, SASEGT. V was cut by 1 base and J by 5 bases, with 8 bases left in between. The CDR3 contains 14 residues. CDR3 bases: TGTGCCAGCAGTGAAGGACTGATCAATGAAAAACTGTTTTTT. This encodes CASSEGLINEKLFF.